This T cell receptor beta chain stems from a study of blood T cell repertoires in COVID-19. Sequenced by immunoSEQ multiplex PCR; TCRdb stores in-frame clones only, minus some. The table has roughly 500,000 clones, roughly 90% seen once. Material for sequencing was PBMCs or T cells enriched from blood (not recorded which). The receptor was isolated from a woman aged 40 to 50 who had recovered from COVID-19.

DNA of the CDR3: TGTGCCAGCAGTTATGGACTAGCGGGGGCTTACAATGAGCAGTTCTTC. The encoded protein is CASSYGLAGAYNEQFF. The V and J genes are TRBV6-2 or TRBV6-3 and TRBJ2-1; 13 bases are shared with TRBD2. V gave up 3 bases and J gave up 4 bases; unmatched junction bases: 3. The CDR3 sequence is 16 residues long. Germline CDR1 is MNHEY and CDR2 is SVGEGT.